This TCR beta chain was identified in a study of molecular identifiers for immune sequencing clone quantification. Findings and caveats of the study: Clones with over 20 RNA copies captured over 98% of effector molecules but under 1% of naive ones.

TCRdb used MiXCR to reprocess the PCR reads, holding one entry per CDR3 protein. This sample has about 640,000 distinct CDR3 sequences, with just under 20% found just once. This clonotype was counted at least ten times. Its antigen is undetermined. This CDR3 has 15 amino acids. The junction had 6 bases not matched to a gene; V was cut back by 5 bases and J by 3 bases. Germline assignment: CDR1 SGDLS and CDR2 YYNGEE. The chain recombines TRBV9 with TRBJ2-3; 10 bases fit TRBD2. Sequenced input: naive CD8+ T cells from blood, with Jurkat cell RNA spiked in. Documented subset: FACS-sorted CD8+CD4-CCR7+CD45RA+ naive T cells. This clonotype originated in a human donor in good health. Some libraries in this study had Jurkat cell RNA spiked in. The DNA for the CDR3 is TGTGCCAGCAGACCGCTAGCGGGGGTTACAGATACGCAGTATTTT. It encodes CASRPLAGVTDTQYF.